A selection of T cell receptor beta chains follows, all from one sample in a study of graft-versus-host responses after intestinal transplantation. Profiled with immunoSEQ multiplex PCR; TCRdb holds only in-frame clones, not every one. This repertoire shows tens of thousands of clones, 85% to 90% found once; its top ten account for around 0.11%. Their specific antigens are unknown. This specimen consisted of unstimulated CD4+ T cells sorted from spleen or lymph node cells, obtained before intestinal transplant. These receptors were taken from a human donor who received an intestinal transplant. Both conserved end residues are part of each CDR3. A D gene is named only where the DNA matches it firmly. The size entry is marked missing in some rows and otherwise reads once, few, many or a size class.

V	size	J	D	DNA	CDR3
TRBV6-5	NA	TRBJ2-7	TRBD1	TGTGCCAGCAGTTCAACAGGGGACGAGCAGTACTTC	CASSSTGDEQYF
TRBV7-8	NA	TRBJ2-7	NA	TGTGCCAGCAGCAAAGCCGGGACAAAAGTCGAGCAGTACTTC	CASSKAGTKVEQYF
TRBV5-4	NA	TRBJ2-7	TRBD1	TGTGCCAGCAGCCCCGACAGGGGGCACGTCGAGCAGTACTTC	CASSPDRGHVEQYF
TRBV6-6	NA	TRBJ2-1	TRBD2	TGTGCCAGCAGGGATAGCGGGGGGAGCTCCTACAATGAGCAGTTCTTC	CASRDSGGSSYNEQFF
TRBV19	NA	TRBJ2-3	NA	TGTGCCAGTAGACGACGGGGAGATACGCAGTATTTT	CASRRRGDTQYF
TRBV2	once	TRBJ2-5	TRBD2	TGTGCCAGCAGTGTAACGGGGGGGCTTGAGACCCAGTACTTC	CASSVTGGLETQYF
TRBV11-3	NA	TRBJ2-1	TRBD2	TGTGCCAGCAGATATAGCGGGGGGGCTTTCGAGCAGTTCTTC	CASRYSGGAFEQFF
TRBV6-1	NA	TRBJ1-6	TRBD1	TGTGCCAGCAGTGCTACAGGGGGCTGGGATTCACCCCTCCACTTT	CASSATGGWDSPLHF
TRBV5-1	NA	TRBJ1-1	NA	TGCGCCAGCAGCCCGCGGACGGGGAGCGACACTGAAGCTTTCTTT	CASSPRTGSDTEAFF
TRBV6-5	NA	TRBJ2-1	TRBD1	TGTGCCAGCTACCGGGACAGGGGGCGCGGGGGCCAGTTCTTC	CASYRDRGRGGQFF
TRBV7-9	NA	TRBJ2-7	NA	TGTGCCAGCAGCCCTGAGTACTACGAGCAGTACTTC	CASSPEYYEQYF
TRBV23-1	NA	TRBJ1-2	NA	TGCGTCAGCAGTCACCCCCGGACAGCCTATGGCTACACCTTC	CVSSHPRTAYGYTF
TRBV19	NA	TRBJ1-2	NA	TGTGCCAGTAGTATCAAGGGGCCTAACTATGGCTACACCTTC	CASSIKGPNYGYTF
TRBV5-1	NA	TRBJ2-7	NA	TGCGCCAGCAGCTTGGCCGGCTCCCGGGACGAGCAGTACTTC	CASSLAGSRDEQYF
TRBV9	NA	TRBJ2-7	TRBD2	TGTGCCAGCAGCGTCCTTTTAGCGGGGGAGCAGTACTTC	CASSVLLAGEQYF
TRBV5-4	NA	TRBJ2-7	NA	TGTGCCAGCAGCTTGGACGGCGCAGGGGAGCAGTACTTC	CASSLDGAGEQYF
TRBV6-5	NA	TRBJ1-1	TRBD1	TGTGCCAGCAGCCTGACAGGGGACACTGAAGCTTTCTTT	CASSLTGDTEAFF
TRBV29-1	NA	TRBJ2-5	NA	TGCAGCGTGCCCCAGAGCCGGGGGTTCGGGGAGACCCAGTACTTC	CSVPQSRGFGETQYF
TRBV5-1	NA	TRBJ1-1	NA	TGCGCCAGCAGCCCTCAGACGACCTCGGGAGAAGCTTTCTTT	CASSPQTTSGEAFF